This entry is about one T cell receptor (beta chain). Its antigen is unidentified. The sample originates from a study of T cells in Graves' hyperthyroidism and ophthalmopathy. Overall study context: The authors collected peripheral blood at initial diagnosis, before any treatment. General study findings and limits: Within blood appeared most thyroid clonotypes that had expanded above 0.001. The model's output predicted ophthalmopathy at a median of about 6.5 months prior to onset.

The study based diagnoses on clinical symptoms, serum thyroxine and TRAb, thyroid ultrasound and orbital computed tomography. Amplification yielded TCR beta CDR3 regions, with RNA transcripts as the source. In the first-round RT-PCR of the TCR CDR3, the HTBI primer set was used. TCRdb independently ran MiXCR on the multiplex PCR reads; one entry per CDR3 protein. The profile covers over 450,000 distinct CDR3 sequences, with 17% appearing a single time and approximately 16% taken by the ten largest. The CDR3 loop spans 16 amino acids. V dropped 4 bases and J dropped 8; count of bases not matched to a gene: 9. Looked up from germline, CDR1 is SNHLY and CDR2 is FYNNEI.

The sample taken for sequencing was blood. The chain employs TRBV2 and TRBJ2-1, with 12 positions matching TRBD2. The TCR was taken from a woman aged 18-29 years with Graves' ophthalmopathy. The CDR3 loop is CASSGTSGKFYHEQFF. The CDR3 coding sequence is TGTGCCAGCAGTGGGACTAGCGGGAAATTTTATCATGAGCAGTTCTTC.